These 4 T cell receptor beta chains share one sample of origin, sequenced in a study of cytomegalovirus exposure and HLA in healthy donors. Profiled with immunoSEQ multiplex PCR; TCRdb holds only in-frame clones, not every one. The sample shows approximately 270,000 clones, roughly 87% of them seen only once. The sample taken for sequencing was PBMCs. The receptors derive from a man between 18 and 35 years old in good health and CMV-seropositive.

DNA of the CDR3: TGTGCCATCAGTGACGCTTTGACTCAGGGTTTAGAGACCCAGTACTTC. This gives the protein CAISDALTQGLETQYF. The chain is built from TRBV10-3 and TRBJ2-5, with D possibly TRBD1 on 5 matching bases. The V end lost 3 bases, the J end lost 4 bases, and 18 bases lay between the germline ends. This CDR3 region has 16 residues. The germline V gene encodes CDR1 ENHRY and CDR2 SYGVKD.

The chain links TRBV20-1 to TRBJ1-2; D unresolved. CDR1 and CDR2 from the germline V gene are DFQATT and SNEGSKA (reference sequence). Trimming took off 0 bases at V and 10 bases at J, with 6 bases between the two ends. The CDR3 has 10 residues. CDR3 coding DNA: TGCAGTGCTAGAGATCATACCTACACCTTC. This gives the protein CSARDHTYTF.

This rearrangement joins TRBV5-6 to TRBJ1-2, with D unclear. Trimming stripped 0 bases from V and 5 bases from J, with 8 bases between. The V gene's germline CDR1 is SGHDT and CDR2 YYEEEE. This CDR3 comprises 13 residues. The CDR3 DNA reads as TGTGCCAGCAGCTTGGGAATCGAATATGGCTACACCTTC. It specifies CASSLGIEYGYTF. The full variable domain, with the rest looked up from reference TRBV5-6 and TRBJ1-2, is DAGVTQSPTHLIKTRGQQVTLRCSPKSGHDTVSWYQQALGQGPQFIFQYYEEEERQRGNFPDRFSGHQFPNYSSELNVNALLLGDSALYLCASSLGIEYGYTFGSGTRLTVV.

This chain connects TRBV25-1 to TRBJ1-2, with 7 bases aligning to TRBD1. Germline CDR1 and CDR2: MGHDK and SYGVNS. V gave up 6 bases and J gave up 4 bases; unmatched junction bases: 5. The CDR3 consists of 13 residues. CDR3 residues: CASSPGTVYGYTF. The CDR3 coding sequence is TGTGCCAGCAGCCCCGGGACAGTCTATGGCTACACCTTC.